This T cell receptor (beta chain) was sequenced for a study of OX40 agonist ivuxolimab in advanced cancers. The sample holds a few counts of this clone. This table comes from immunoSEQ multiplex PCR, and its TCRdb copy is limited to in-frame clones, with some not included. The sample shows some 39,000 clones, 88% of them seen only once. This TCR derives from an adult with an advanced solid tumor such as melanoma, head and neck, liver or kidney cancer. Sample: CD4+ or CD8+ T cells sorted from blood, taken in a trial of the OX40 agonist ivuxolimab.

CDR3 coding DNA: TGTGCCAGCAGCTTAAGAATCGGGACTGGAATGAGCAATCAGCCCCAGCATTTT. Amino acid sequence: CASSLRIGTGMSNQPQHF. The chain has TRBV7-9 and TRBJ1-5, with a possible D match to TRBD1 (5 bases). Per germline, CDR1 SEHNR and CDR2 FQNEAQ (reference sequence). The CDR3 consists of 18 residues. V lost 2 bases to trimming and J lost 1 base, with 18 bases between them. The entire variable domain, with the rest obtained from reference TRBV7-9 and TRBJ1-5, is as follows: DTGVSQNPRHKITKRGQNVTFRCDPISEHNRLYWYRQTLGQGPEFLTYFQNEAQLEKSRLLSDRFSAERPKGSFSTLEIQRTEQGDSAMYLCASSLRIGTGMSNQPQHFGDGTRLSIL.